The T cell receptor beta chain under discussion was sequenced for a study of blood T cell repertoires in COVID-19. Background on the study: Some COVID-19 samples were acute and others convalescent; all came from the United States, Italy and Spain.

Under the authors' procedure: Amplification from reference gene primers served as the basis for estimated nucleated cell counts. Only in-frame clones appear in the TCRdb table, and some are missing; sequencing was by immunoSEQ multiplex PCR. V and J calls and clone size come straight from that table; D and trimming were deduced from the DNA. The sample yields tens of thousands of clones, about four fifths seen once. The CDR3 is made up of 12 amino acids. V lost 7 bases, J lost 5 bases, and 3 bases stayed unmatched. Germline CDR1 reads SGDLS; CDR2 reads YYNGEE. Sequencing was done on a sample of peripheral blood. The receptor comes from a human donor in a cohort sampled during active COVID-19. The chain uses TRBV9 and TRBJ2-7; 10 bases align to TRBD1. The CDR3, as DNA: TGTGCCAGCGGACAGGGGGGCGACGAGCAGTACTTC. Its protein product is CASGQGGDEQYF.